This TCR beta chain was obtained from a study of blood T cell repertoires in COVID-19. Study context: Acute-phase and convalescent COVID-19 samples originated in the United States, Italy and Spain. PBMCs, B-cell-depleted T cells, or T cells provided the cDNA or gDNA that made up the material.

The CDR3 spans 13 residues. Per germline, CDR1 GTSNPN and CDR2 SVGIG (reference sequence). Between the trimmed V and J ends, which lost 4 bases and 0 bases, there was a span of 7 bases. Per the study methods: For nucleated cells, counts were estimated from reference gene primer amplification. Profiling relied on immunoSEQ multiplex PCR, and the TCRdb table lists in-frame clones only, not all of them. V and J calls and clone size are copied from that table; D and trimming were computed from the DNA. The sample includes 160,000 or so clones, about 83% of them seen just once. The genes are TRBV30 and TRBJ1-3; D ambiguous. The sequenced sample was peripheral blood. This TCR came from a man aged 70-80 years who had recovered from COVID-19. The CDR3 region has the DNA TGTGCCTGGACTAGAATCTCTGGAAACACCATATATTTT. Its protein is CAWTRISGNTIYF. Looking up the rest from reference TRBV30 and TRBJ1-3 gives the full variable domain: SQTIHQWPATLVQPVGSPLSLECTVEGTSNPNLYWYRQAAGRGLQLLFYSVGIGQISSEVPQNLSASRPQDRQFILSSKKLLLSDSGFYLCAWTRISGNTIYFGEGSWLTVV.